A selection of T cell receptor beta chains follows, all from one sample in a study of T-cell reconstitution after alpha-beta-depleted transplantation in children. Each CDR3 protein gets one entry after TCRdb re-called the PCR reads with MiXCR. This sample has about 300,000 distinct CDR3 sequences, with over 9.5% found just once. Sequenced material: PBMCs, taken before TCRalphabeta/CD19-depleted stem cell transplant. These receptors came from a boy under three years old with acute myeloid leukemia, due to receive a stem cell transplant. Both conserved end residues are part of each CDR3. D genes are given only for firm matches. Clone sizes are given selectively: once, few, many, or a class where the clone is expanded.

J,D,size,V,DNA,CDR3
TRBJ2-5,NA,many,TRBV28,TGTGCCAGCAGTTCTACTGGATACCAAGAGACCCAGTACTTC,CASSSTGYQETQYF
TRBJ2-1,TRBD1,many,TRBV7-9,TGTGCCAGCAGAGGACAGGGAGATTTACATGAGCAGTTCTTC,CASRGQGDLHEQFF
TRBJ1-5,NA,NA,TRBV7-8,TGTGCCAGCAGCTTAGCGTCGCAAACGAATCAGCCCCAGCATTTT,CASSLASQTNQPQHF
TRBJ2-5,NA,many,TRBV7-6,TGTGCCAGCAGCTTACTGGACTTTAAGGGGGAGACCCAGTACTTC,CASSLLDFKGETQYF
TRBJ1-5,NA,NA,TRBV6-1,TGTGCCAGCGGACCCATCAGGGCCGATCCCAATCAGCCCCAGCATTTT,CASGPIRADPNQPQHF
TRBJ2-4,NA,many,TRBV18,TGTGCCAGCTCACCTCGGAACGGAAACTTAAACATTCAGTACTTC,CASSPRNGNLNIQYF
TRBJ2-2,TRBD2,many,TRBV7-9,TGTGCCAGCAGCTTAAGGCGGGGGGAGTCGGTTGACACCGGGGAGCTGTTTTTT,CASSLRRGESVDTGELFF
TRBJ2-7,NA,many,TRBV7-9,TGTGCCAGCAGCTTAGAGGGACCCTCCTACGAGCAGTACTTC,CASSLEGPSYEQYF
TRBJ2-5,NA,many,TRBV28,TGTGCCAGCAGTTCCTCCCGGGGGCGGAACTTC,CASSSSRGRNF
TRBJ2-7,TRBD2,many,TRBV7-8,TGTGCCAGCAGCTTAGGGAGACTAGCGGGGATCTCCTACGAGCAGTACTTC,CASSLGRLAGISYEQYF
TRBJ1-2,NA,many,TRBV12-3/TRBV12-4,TGTGCCAGCAGCGGTGCCAGGCCCTATGGCTACACCTTC,CASSGARPYGYTF
TRBJ2-7,NA,many,TRBV7-6,TGTGCCAGCAGCTTAGTCGGGGGGCTGGCCTACGAGCAGTACTTC,CASSLVGGLAYEQYF
TRBJ2-5,TRBD1,many,TRBV12-3/TRBV12-4,TGTGCCAGCAGATTACAGGGGGTGGAGACCCAGTACTTC,CASRLQGVETQYF
TRBJ2-7,NA,many,TRBV10-3,TGTGCCATCAGTGAGCGGCAGGGCGAGCAGTACTTC,CAISERQGEQYF
TRBJ2-3,TRBD2,NA,TRBV20-1,TGCAGTGCTTCTGTAGCGGGGGCTAGCACAGATACGCAGTATTTT,CSASVAGASTDTQYF
TRBJ2-7,NA,NA,TRBV28,TGTGCCAGCAGTTTCATAGGGACTTTCTACGAGCAGTACTTC,CASSFIGTFYEQYF
TRBJ2-1,TRBD2,many,TRBV5-1,TGCGCCAGCAGGGACCAAGTAGCGGGAGGGAGCTCCTACAATGAGCAGTTCTTC,CASRDQVAGGSSYNEQFF
TRBJ1-2,NA,many,TRBV29-1,TGCAGCGTGGCCACAGGGTATGGCTACACCTTC,CSVATGYGYTF
TRBJ1-6,NA,few,TRBV9,TGTGCCAGCAGCGTATCCGGGCAGGGGTTGTCACCCCTCCACTTT,CASSVSGQGLSPLHF
TRBJ1-2,TRBD1,many,TRBV5-1,TGTGCCAGCAGCCTTGGACAGGGGGCCTATGGCTACACCTTC,CASSLGQGAYGYTF
TRBJ1-5,NA,many,TRBV19,TGTGCCAGTAGTTGGGGTGGAACAGGGATGAGCAATCAGCCCCAGCATTTT,CASSWGGTGMSNQPQHF
TRBJ2-3,TRBD2,many,TRBV29-1,TGCAGCGTTGCGGCGGGAGACACAGATACGCAGTATTTT,CSVAAGDTDTQYF
TRBJ1-5,NA,many,TRBV20-1,TGCAGTGCCGAGACGGGTAATCAGCCCCAGCATTTT,CSAETGNQPQHF
TRBJ2-5,NA,few,TRBV7-3,TGTGCCAGCAGCTCCCTAAGGGACGAGACCCAGTACTTC,CASSSLRDETQYF
TRBJ2-3,NA,NA,TRBV5-6,TGTGCCAGCAGCTTGGCTCAGGATACGCAGTATTTT,CASSLAQDTQYF
TRBJ1-2,NA,many,TRBV7-9,TGTGCCAGCAGCTTCGTTGCCTATGGCTACACCTTC,CASSFVAYGYTF
TRBJ2-5,TRBD2,many,TRBV7-9,TGTGCCAGCAGCCACCAGCGGGGTTGGCAAGAGACCCAGTACTTC,CASSHQRGWQETQYF
TRBJ2-3,NA,many,TRBV7-3,TGTGCCAGCAGCCCTAGCCTTTTGGGAAGCACAGATACGCAGTATTTT,CASSPSLLGSTDTQYF
TRBJ2-5,NA,few,TRBV9,TGTGCCAGCATCGTAGGGGGGGCGACGGGCGAGACCCAGTACTTC,CASIVGGATGETQYF
TRBJ2-7,TRBD1,many,TRBV7-2,TGTGCCAGCAGTAAAGGACAGGGCTACTACGAGCAGTACTTC,CASSKGQGYYEQYF
TRBJ2-7,TRBD1,many,TRBV5-1,TGCGCCAGCAGCCCGGACAGGGACGAGCAGTACTTC,CASSPDRDEQYF
TRBJ2-7,NA,many,TRBV6-2/TRBV6-3,TGTGCCAGCAGTTACTTGGTAGAGCAGTACTTC,CASSYLVEQYF
TRBJ2-1,NA,many,TRBV18,TGTGCCAGCCGCTACTGGACAGAACACAATGAGCAGTTCTTC,CASRYWTEHNEQFF
TRBJ2-2,NA,many,TRBV4-3,TGCGCCAGCAGCCAATTTTCGGGGTTAGAGAACACCGGGGAGCTGTTTTTT,CASSQFSGLENTGELFF
TRBJ2-1,TRBD1,many,TRBV5-1,TGCGCCAGCAGCGCGCCGGGACAGGGTTGGTATGAGCAGTTCTTC,CASSAPGQGWYEQFF
TRBJ2-1,TRBD1,many,TRBV4-2,TGTGCCAGCAGCCCCTCCGGGACAGCCTCCTACAATGAGCAGTTCTTC,CASSPSGTASYNEQFF
TRBJ2-3,TRBD1,many,TRBV5-1,TGCGCCAGCAGCCCGCGGACAGGGGGGGATACAGATACGCAGTATTTT,CASSPRTGGDTDTQYF
TRBJ1-1,NA,NA,TRBV7-2,TGTGCCAGCAGCTTAGTACACCAAGGAGGCACTGAAGCTTTCTTT,CASSLVHQGGTEAFF
TRBJ2-7,NA,many,TRBV6-6,TGTGCCAGCCATGGCAGGGGCTACGAGCAGTACTTC,CASHGRGYEQYF
TRBJ2-5,NA,NA,TRBV27,TGTGCCAGCGGACCCTCGGGGGTCGAGACCCAGTACTTC,CASGPSGVETQYF
TRBJ1-4,NA,few,TRBV20-1,TGCAGTGCTAGAGATACGAGGGGTGGCGAAAAACTGTTTTTT,CSARDTRGGEKLFF
TRBJ2-2,TRBD2,many,TRBV3-1,TGTGCCAGCAGCCAAGACCGGCTAGCGGGGGGGCCCGGGGAGCTGTTTTTT,CASSQDRLAGGPGELFF
TRBJ2-1,TRBD2,many,TRBV4-2,TGTGCCAGCAGCACCGACAGGACACTAGCGGCCACCCTCCCCTACAATGAGCAGTTCTTC,CASSTDRTLAATLPYNEQFF
TRBJ2-2,NA,many,TRBV29-1,TGCAGCGTTGAAGGCCCCCGGGGGCGCGGGAACACCGGGGAGCTGTTTTTT,CSVEGPRGRGNTGELFF
TRBJ2-3,NA,many,TRBV7-2,TGTGCCAGCAGCGGGCGACGGGGTGGGGATACGCAGTATTTT,CASSGRRGGDTQYF
TRBJ2-7,NA,many,TRBV4-2,TGTGCCAGCAGACGCTCCGGGAGTTCATACGAGCAGTACTTC,CASRRSGSSYEQYF
TRBJ2-1,NA,many,TRBV20-1,TGCAGTGCTAGGCCGTTTGGAGGGGCCTACAATGAGCAGTTCTTC,CSARPFGGAYNEQFF
TRBJ2-3,NA,many,TRBV5-6,TGTGCCAGCAGCTTAACCATCGGGAAAACGCAGTATTTT,CASSLTIGKTQYF
TRBJ2-7,NA,NA,TRBV3-1,TGTGCCAGCAGCCAAGTTGGGGCGATGGAGCAGTACTTC,CASSQVGAMEQYF
TRBJ2-1,NA,many,TRBV15,TGTGCCACCAGCAGAGATTTTACGCCCCTCGACAATGAGCAGTTCTTC,CATSRDFTPLDNEQFF